The sequence of this T cell receptor (beta chain) was determined in a study of cytomegalovirus exposure and HLA in healthy donors. Researchers ran the PCR with 60 Vbeta and 13 Jbeta primers. Clones were read by immunoSEQ multiplex PCR, and TCRdb kept only the in-frame ones, dropping some. In the table there are around 99,000 clones, 65% to 80% of which are singletons. Trimming shortened V by 6 bases and J by 2 bases, and 8 bases separated the two germline ends. This CDR3 spans 13 amino acids. Germline CDR1 and CDR2: SGHVS and FQNEAQ. This clone was observed a few times. This chain joins TRBV7-8 and TRBJ1-3; TRBD1 is a possible D gene (5 bases). The sample comprised PBMCs. This receptor was identified in a male donor in good health and CMV-seronegative. The CDR3 loop is CASSRTPGNTIYF. As DNA, the CDR3 is TGTGCCAGCAGTCGGACACCTGGAAACACCATATATTTT.